The entry below gives a single TCR beta chain sequence along with its context. The sample comes from a study of T cell repertoires in cytomegalovirus infection. Using its own MiXCR run on the reads, TCRdb lists one record per CDR3 protein. The data hold some 680,000 distinct CDR3 sequences, with about a third observed a single time. The CDR3 covers 13 residues. CDR1 is SGHVS, CDR2 FNYEAQ, per germline. Trimming took off 6 bases at V and 7 bases at J, with 15 bases between the two ends. The specimen was PBMCs. The rearrangement joins TRBV7-6 to TRBJ1-2; unclear D gene. The receptor was derived from a human donor in good health (CMV status not recorded). Some clones in this sample may be carry-over from other donors' samples. The CDR3 here is CASRINGLPGYTF. Here the CDR3 DNA reads TGTGCCAGCAGGATAAACGGACTTCCTGGCTACACCTTC.